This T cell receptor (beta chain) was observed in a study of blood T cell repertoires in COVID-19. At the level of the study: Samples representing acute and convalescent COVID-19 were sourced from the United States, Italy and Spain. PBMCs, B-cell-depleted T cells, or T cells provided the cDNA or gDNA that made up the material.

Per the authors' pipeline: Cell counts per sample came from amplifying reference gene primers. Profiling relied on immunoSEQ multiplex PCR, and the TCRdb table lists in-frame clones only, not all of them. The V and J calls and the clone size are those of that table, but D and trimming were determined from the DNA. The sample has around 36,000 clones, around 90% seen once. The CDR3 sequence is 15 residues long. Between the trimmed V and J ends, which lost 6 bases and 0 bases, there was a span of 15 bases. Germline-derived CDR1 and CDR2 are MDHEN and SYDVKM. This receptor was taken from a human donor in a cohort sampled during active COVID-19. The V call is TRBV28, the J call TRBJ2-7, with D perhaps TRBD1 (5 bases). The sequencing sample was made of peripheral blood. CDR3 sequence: CASSLGHTASYEQYF. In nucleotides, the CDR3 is TGTGCCAGCAGCCTTGGACACACAGCCTCCTACGAGCAGTACTTC.